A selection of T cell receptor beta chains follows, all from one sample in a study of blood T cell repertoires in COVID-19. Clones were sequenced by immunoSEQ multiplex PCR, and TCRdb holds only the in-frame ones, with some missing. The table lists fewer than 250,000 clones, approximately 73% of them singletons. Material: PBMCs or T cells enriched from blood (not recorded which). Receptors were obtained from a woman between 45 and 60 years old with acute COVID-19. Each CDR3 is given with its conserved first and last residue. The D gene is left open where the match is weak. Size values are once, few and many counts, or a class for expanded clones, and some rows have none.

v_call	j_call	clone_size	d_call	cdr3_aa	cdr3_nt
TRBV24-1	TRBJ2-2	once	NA	CATSDLSLNTGELFF	TGTGCCACCAGTGATTTATCCCTAAACACCGGGGAGCTGTTTTTT
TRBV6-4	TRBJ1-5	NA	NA	CASSESGYQPQHF	TGTGCCAGCAGTGAGAGCGGTTATCAGCCCCAGCATTTT
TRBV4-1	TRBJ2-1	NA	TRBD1	CASSQEGTGIYNEQFF	TGCGCCAGCAGCCAAGAGGGGACAGGGATCTACAATGAGCAGTTCTTC
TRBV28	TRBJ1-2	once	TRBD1	CASSPDRVDGYTF	TGTGCCAGCAGTCCAGACAGGGTGGATGGCTACACCTTC
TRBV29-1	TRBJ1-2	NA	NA	CSVEAGGRGGYTF	TGCAGCGTTGAAGCCGGGGGACGTGGGGGCTACACCTTC
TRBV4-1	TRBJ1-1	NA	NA	CASSQVSPNTEAFF	TGCGCCAGCAGCCAAGTTAGCCCGAACACTGAAGCTTTCTTT
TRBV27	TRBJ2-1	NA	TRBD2	CASSLTSGGARSYNEQFF	TGTGCCAGCAGCCTTACTAGCGGGGGGGCCCGGTCCTACAATGAGCAGTTCTTC
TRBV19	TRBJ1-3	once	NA	CARLLADPLCGEKLSGNTIYF	TGTGCCAGGTTACTAGCAGACCCCCTCTGCGGTGAAAAATTATCTGGAAACACCATATATTTT
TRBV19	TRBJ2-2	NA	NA	CASTHGVNTGELFF	TGTGCCAGTACCCACGGAGTGAACACCGGGGAGCTGTTTTTT
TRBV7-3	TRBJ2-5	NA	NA	CASSPVGGTAQETQYF	TGTGCCAGCAGCCCCGTCGGAGGGACAGCCCAAGAGACCCAGTACTTC
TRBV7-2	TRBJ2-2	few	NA	CASSLERRATGELFF	TGTGCCAGCAGCTTAGAGCGCAGGGCCACCGGGGAGCTGTTTTTT
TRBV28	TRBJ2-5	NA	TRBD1	CASSLPGQGPSETQYF	TGTGCCAGCAGTTTGCCGGGACAGGGGCCGTCAGAGACCCAGTACTTC
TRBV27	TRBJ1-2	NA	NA	CASSLSSGVAGYTF	TGTGCCAGCAGTCTATCCTCGGGGGTGGCTGGCTACACCTTC
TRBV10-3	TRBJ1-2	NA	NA	CAISMKTDGYTF	TGTGCCATCAGCATGAAGACAGATGGCTACACCTTC
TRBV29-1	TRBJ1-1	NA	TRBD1	CSVERQGITEAFF	TGCAGCGTTGAAAGACAGGGAATAACTGAAGCTTTCTTT
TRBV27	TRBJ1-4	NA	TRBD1	CASSTLPGQGFF	TGTGCCAGCAGTACCCTTCCGGGACAGGGGTTTTTT
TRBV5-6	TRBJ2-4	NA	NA	CASSYPAVNIQYF	TGTGCCAGCAGCTACCCGGCGGTAAACATTCAGTACTTC
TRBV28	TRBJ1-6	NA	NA	CASLGQFTGNSPLHF	TGTGCCAGCTTGGGACAATTCACGGGTAATTCACCCCTCCACTTT
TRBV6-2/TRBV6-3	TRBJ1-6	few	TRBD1	CASSYYWTGSSPLHF	TGTGCCAGCAGTTACTATTGGACAGGGTCTTCACCCCTCCACTTT
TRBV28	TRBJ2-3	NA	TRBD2	CASKGTSGADTQYF	TGTGCCAGCAAGGGGACTAGCGGGGCAGATACGCAGTATTTT
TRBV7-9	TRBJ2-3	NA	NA	CASSPTTSTDTQYF	TGTGCCAGCAGCCCGACAACTAGCACAGATACGCAGTATTTT
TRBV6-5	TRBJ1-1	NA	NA	CASSYSGRVNTEAFF	TGTGCCAGCAGTTACTCTGGTCGGGTGAACACTGAAGCTTTCTTT
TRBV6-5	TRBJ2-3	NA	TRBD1	CASSRTGKSTDTQYF	TGTGCCAGCAGTAGGACAGGGAAGAGCACAGATACGCAGTATTTT
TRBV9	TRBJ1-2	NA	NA	CASSADYGYTF	TGTGCCAGCAGCGCCGACTATGGCTACACCTTC
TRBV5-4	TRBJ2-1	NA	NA	CASSLRTLARSSYNEQFF	TGTGCCAGCAGCTTAAGGACTCTGGCGCGGAGTTCCTACAATGAGCAGTTCTTC
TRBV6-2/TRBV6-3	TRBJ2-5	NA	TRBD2	CASSRTSGGLQETQYF	TGTGCCAGCAGTAGGACTAGCGGGGGTCTCCAAGAGACCCAGTACTTC
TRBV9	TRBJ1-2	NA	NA	CASSVGEDYGYTF	TGTGCCAGCAGCGTAGGGGAGGACTATGGCTACACCTTC
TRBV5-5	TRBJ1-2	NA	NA	CASSPEGNYGYTF	TGTGCCAGCAGCCCGGAGGGAAACTATGGCTACACCTTC
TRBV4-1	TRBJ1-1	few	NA	CASSHPDRQNTEAFF	TGCGCCAGCAGCCACCCCGACAGACAGAACACTGAAGCTTTCTTT
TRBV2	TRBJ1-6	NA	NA	CASSAQGRRALHF	TGTGCCAGCAGTGCTCAGGGAAGAAGGGCCCTCCACTTT
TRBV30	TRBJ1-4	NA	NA	CAWSAGRPGREKLFF	TGTGCCTGGAGTGCCGGTAGACCAGGGAGGGAAAAACTGTTTTTT
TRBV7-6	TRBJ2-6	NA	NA	CASSGGGSGANVLTF	TGTGCCAGCAGCGGAGGAGGCTCTGGGGCCAACGTCCTGACTTTC
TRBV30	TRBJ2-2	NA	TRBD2	CAWSGLAGGELFF	TGTGCCTGGAGTGGACTAGCGGGGGGGGAGCTGTTTTTT
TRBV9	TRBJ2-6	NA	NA	CASSVQGRPSGANVLTF	TGTGCCAGCAGCGTCCAGGGTCGGCCTTCTGGGGCCAACGTCCTGACTTTC
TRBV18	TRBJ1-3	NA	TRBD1	CASSRAGQGSSGNTIYF	TGTGCCAGCTCACGCGCCGGACAGGGAAGCTCTGGAAACACCATATATTTT
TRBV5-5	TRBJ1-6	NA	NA	CASSLAGSESSPLHF	TGTGCCAGCAGCTTGGCCGGGAGCGAGAGTTCACCCCTCCACTTT
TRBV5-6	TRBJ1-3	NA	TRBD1	CASTRDRETGNTIYF	TGTGCCAGCACCCGGGACAGGGAAACTGGAAACACCATATATTTT
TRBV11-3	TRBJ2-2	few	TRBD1	CASSRGTGGTGELFF	TGTGCCAGCAGCCGCGGGACAGGGGGGACCGGGGAGCTGTTTTTT